The 26 T cell receptor beta chains given below trace back to one sample, sequenced in a study of CD8 T cells in ankylosing spondylitis. Each CDR3 protein is one row after TCRdb ran MiXCR on the 5' RACE reads. The sample has more than 150,000 distinct CDR3 sequences; roughly 13% are singletons. The sequenced sample was blood, either unsorted or a sorted T cell fraction (not recorded which). The source of these receptors is a female donor with ankylosing spondylitis or in good health (not recorded which).

As concerns this clonotype: One end of the junction is discordant with germline, which a read error may explain. The V call is TRBV3-1, the J call TRBJ2-5; 7 bases align to TRBD1. The germline CDR1 and CDR2 sequences are LGHDT and YNNKEL (reference sequence). This CDR3 has 15 residues. The CDR3, as DNA: TGTGCCACCAGCCAGGCGAGGACAGGACAAGAGACCCAGTACTTC. It translates to CATSQARTGQETQYF.

The chain couples TRBV9 to TRBJ2-3; 10 positions match TRBD2. Germline assignment: CDR1 SGDLS and CDR2 YYNGEE. V lost 2 bases, J lost 0 bases, and 12 bases stayed unmatched. The CDR3 spans 19 residues. The CDR3 here is CASSVSHLGLAESTDTQYF. CDR3 bases: TGTGCCAGCAGCGTGTCACACCTCGGACTAGCGGAGAGCACAGATACGCAGTATTTT.

V and J are TRBV5-5 and TRBJ2-7, with D possibly TRBD1 on 7 matching bases. The V and J ends lost 4 bases and 6 bases respectively, with 17 bases between them. The CDR3 runs 14 residues. CDR1 and CDR2 from the germline V gene are SGHKS and YYEKEE (reference sequence). Here the CDR3 DNA reads TGTGCCAGCAGCCCCGCAGGGGGGTCCGGCGAGCAGTACTTC. This codes for CASSPAGGSGEQYF.

The rearrangement joins TRBV7-8 to TRBJ1-1, with D tentatively TRBD1 (5 bases). This CDR3 has 14 residues. CDR1 is SGHVS and CDR2 is FQNEAQ in the germline V gene. The germline V and J ends were trimmed by 7 bases and 6 bases, with 18 bases remaining between them. The CDR3 bases are TGTGCCAGCAACCGGGGGGAAGGGGTCTCTGAAGCTTTCTTT. Its translation: CASNRGEGVSEAFF.

This chain connects TRBV7-8 to TRBJ2-4, with D perhaps matching TRBD1 (5 bases). The CDR3 spans 19 residues. CDR1 is SGHVS, CDR2 FQNEAQ, per germline. V was cut by 2 bases and J by 2 bases, with 22 bases left in between. Here the CDR3 reads CASSLSGPPRVATKNIQYF. Here the CDR3 DNA reads TGTGCCAGCAGCTTATCCGGCCCCCCCAGGGTGGCGACCAAAAACATTCAGTACTTC.

In this sample, this clonotype turned up many times. This sequence joins TRBV12-3 or TRBV12-4 and TRBJ1-2; unclear D gene. The V and J ends lost 5 bases and 2 bases respectively, with 3 bases between them. The CDR3 loop spans 11 amino acids. CDR3 nucleotides: TGTGCCAGCAGTCTAAACTATGGCTACACCTTC. Amino acids: CASSLNYGYTF.

The V call is TRBV20-1, the J call TRBJ2-1; 11 bases match TRBD2. This CDR3 has 15 amino acids. The junction had 13 bases not matched to a gene; V was cut back by 3 bases and J by 12 bases. Per the germline V gene, CDR1 is DFQATT and CDR2 is SNEGSKA (reference sequence). The CDR3 sequence: CSASKGLAEVGVQFF. The CDR3 nucleotides are TGCAGTGCTAGCAAGGGACTAGCGGAGGTTGGGGTGCAGTTCTTC.

This rearrangement joins TRBV6-2 or TRBV6-3 to TRBJ2-1; perhaps D is TRBD1 or TRBD2 (7 bases each). Germline CDR1 reads MNHEY; CDR2 reads SVGEGT. The CDR3 has 11 amino acids. The V end lost 6 bases, the J end lost 15 bases, and 15 bases lay between the germline ends. CDR3 DNA sequence: TGTGCCAGCAGCCAGGGGGGGTTACGGTTCTTC. Translated: CASSQGGLRFF.

In this sample, this clonotype turned up many times. V usage is TRBV3-1 and J usage is TRBJ2-7; 9 bases match TRBD1. The V and J ends lost 0 bases and 1 base, in that order; junction bases with no gene match: 7. The germline CDR1 and CDR2 sequences are LGHDT and YNNKEL (reference sequence). The CDR3 has 17 residues. CDR3 in DNA: TGTGCCAGCAGCCAAGATAGGGGACAGGGTATATCCTACGAGCAGTACTTC. It yields the protein CASSQDRGQGISYEQYF.

This clonotype showed up many times. This chain uses TRBV9 with TRBJ2-1; the match to TRBD1 covers 8 bases. From germline, CDR1 is SGDLS and CDR2 YYNGEE. CDR3 length: 15 residues. V gave up 1 base and J gave up 5 bases; unmatched junction bases: 5. The DNA for the CDR3 is TGTGCCAGCAGCGTATCCGGCAGGGGGCACAATGAGCAGTTCTTC. Translation gives CASSVSGRGHNEQFF. Filled out from reference TRBV9 and TRBJ2-1, the complete variable domain reads DSGVTQTPKHLITATGQRVTLRCSPRSGDLSVYWYQQSLDQGLQFLIQYYNGEERAKGNILERFSAQQFPDLHSELNLSSLELGDSALYFCASSVSGRGHNEQFFGPGTRLTVL.

At least ten counts were recorded for this clonotype. The V call is TRBV7-8, the J call TRBJ1-4; D gene uncertain. There are 15 residues in the CDR3. Germline CDR1 is SGHVS and CDR2 is FQNEAQ. Trimming took 2 bases from V and 5 from J, leaving 12 bases between them. CDR3 amino acids: CASSLLMGMNEKLFF. CDR3 sequence (DNA): TGTGCCAGCAGCTTACTCATGGGGATGAATGAAAAACTGTTTTTT.

A remark on this clonotype: Given a much more abundant clone one base away, this may be a read error. V gene TRBV12-3 or TRBV12-4 combines with J gene TRBJ2-4; D ambiguous. Trimming removed 3 bases from V and 1 base from J, with 13 bases in between. This CDR3 region has 16 residues. The CDR3 DNA reads as TGTGCCAGCAGTTTCTACGCCCAGTCGGCCAAAAACATTCAGTACTTC. It yields the protein CASSFYAQSAKNIQYF.

In the case of this clonotype: A read error may explain this, as a much larger clone is one base away. The genes are TRBV5-1 and TRBJ2-3; D not resolved. CDR3 length equals 15 residues. From germline, CDR1 is SGHRS and CDR2 YFSETQ. The V end was cut by 4 bases, the J end by 0 bases, with 12 bases between. CDR3 in DNA: TGCGCCAGCAGCCTGCTGCGCTCGAGCACAGATACGCAGTATTTT. Translating it yields CASSLLRSSTDTQYF. Full variable domain (outside the CDR3, taken from reference TRBV5-1 and TRBJ2-3): KAGVTQTPRYLIKTRGQQVTLSCSPISGHRSVSWYQQTPGQGLQFLFEYFSETQRNKGNFPGRFSGRQFSNSRSEMNVSTLELGDSALYLCASSLLRSSTDTQYFGPGTRLTVL.

This clonotype was picked up many times. The chain combines TRBV20-1 with TRBJ2-3, with TRBD2 as a possible D gene (6 bases). Germline lookup yields CDR1 DFQATT and CDR2 SNEGSKA (reference sequence). V lost 0 bases and J lost 8, with 15 bases in between. This CDR3 contains 14 residues. The CDR3 protein is CSAREVVGEVTQYF. The CDR3 DNA reads TGCAGTGCTAGAGAGGTTGTAGGGGAGGTTACGCAGTATTTT.

This clonotype was observed many times. CDR3: CASSQGGGYGYTF. The CDR3 coding sequence is TGCGCCAGCAGCCAAGGGGGGGGCTATGGCTACACCTTC. The chain employs TRBV4-3 and TRBJ1-2; D perhaps matches TRBD1 (5 bases). The V gene lost 1 base and the J gene lost 4 bases, with 7 bases spanning the gap. CDR3 length: 13 residues. Looked up from germline, CDR1 is LGHNA and CDR2 is YSLEER.

This clonotype has ten or more counts. The gene calls are TRBV24-1 and TRBJ2-5; D call uncertain. Trimming shortened V by 9 bases and J by 0 bases, and 10 bases separated the two germline ends. The CDR3 length is 13 residues. Germline values: CDR1 KGHDR, CDR2 SFDVKD. CDR3 sequence: CATEARNQETQYF. CDR3 DNA sequence: TGTGCCACCGAAGCTAGAAACCAAGAGACCCAGTACTTC.

With regard to this clonotype: A much larger clonotype is one base distant, so this may be a read error. This chain uses TRBV28 with TRBJ1-6; D gene uncertain. Germline lookup yields CDR1 MDHEN and CDR2 SYDVKM. V shed 1 base and J shed 7 bases, with 11 bases lying between them. The CDR3 loop spans 15 amino acids. The DNA of the CDR3 is TGTGCCAGCAGTTTATTGGCAGGAAGCAATTCACCCCTCCACTTT. Encoded protein: CASSLLAGSNSPLHF.

This clonotype was seen at least ten times. This rearrangement joins TRBV5-6 to TRBJ2-7; D unclear. Germline V gene sequence: CDR1 SGHDT, CDR2 YYEEEE. V was clipped by 1 base and J by 4 bases, with 9 bases between them. CDR3 length: 13 amino acids. The CDR3 nucleotides read TGTGCCAGCAGCTTGTGGGTCGGTTACGAGCAGTACTTC. Translation gives CASSLWVGYEQYF.

A word on this clonotype: A junction boundary mismatches the germline segment, possibly from a read error. The chain carries TRBV4-3 and TRBJ2-2; no clear D gene. The CDR3 totals 16 residues. From germline, CDR1 is LGHNA and CDR2 YSLEER. CDR3 bases: TGCGCCAGCAGCAAAGATGGTACCTCGGACACCGGGGAGCTGTTTTTT. Its protein product is CASSKDGTSDTGELFF.

The CDR3 is CASSKVAGSQETQYF. The CDR3 DNA reads TGTGCCAGTAGTAAGGTAGCGGGAAGCCAAGAGACCCAGTACTTC. V gene TRBV19 combines with J gene TRBJ2-5; 8 bases map to TRBD2. The V and J ends lost 4 bases and 1 base, in that order; junction bases with no gene match: 5. The CDR3 covers 15 residues. The germline CDR1 and CDR2 sequences are LNHDA and SQIVND (reference sequence).

This clonotype was found many times. The rearrangement uses TRBV29-1 and TRBJ1-1; D not certain. This CDR3 is 13 amino acids long. From germline, CDR1 is SQVTM and CDR2 ANQGSEA. The V gene lost 5 bases and the J gene lost 1 base, with 11 bases spanning the gap. CDR3 residues: CSVLDTENTEAFF. For the CDR3, the DNA is TGCAGCGTTCTCGACACTGAGAACACTGAAGCTTTCTTT.

The V gene is TRBV12-3 or TRBV12-4, the J gene TRBJ1-5; D is undetermined. This CDR3 contains 14 residues. The V gene lost 1 base and the J gene lost 5 bases, with 9 bases spanning the gap. In nucleotides, the CDR3 is TGTGCCAGCAGTTTAGGAGGGCGATATCAGCCCCAGCATTTT. Amino acids: CASSLGGRYQPQHF.

The table lists this clonotype with many counts. This chain connects TRBV29-1 to TRBJ2-7; D remains unclear. Trimming shortened V by 4 bases and J by 3 bases, and 13 bases separated the two germline ends. The CDR3 totals 13 residues. CDR1 SQVTM and CDR2 ANQGSEA come from the germline V gene. CDR3 coding DNA: TGCAGCGTTGTGGGCACGTTCCTCTACGAGCAGTACTTC. Translated, it gives CSVVGTFLYEQYF.

Many counts were recorded for this clonotype. This chain links TRBV18 with TRBJ2-6; TRBD1 aligns across 7 bases. The V and J ends lost 5 bases and 2 bases, in that order; junction bases with no gene match: 3. The germline CDR1 and CDR2 sequences are KGHSH and LQKENI. The CDR3 runs 15 residues. The CDR3: CASSEDRTGANVLTF. The CDR3 DNA is TGTGCCAGCTCAGAGGACAGGACTGGGGCCAACGTCCTGACTTTC.

This clonotype was found a few times. The chain employs TRBV20-1 and TRBJ1-2, with a tentative D call TRBD1 (5 bases). CDR1 is DFQATT and CDR2 is SNEGSKA in the germline V gene (reference sequence). The CDR3 consists of 13 residues. V lost 0 bases, J lost 3 bases, and 8 bases lay in between. The CDR3 protein is CSARDDSDYGYTF. Here the CDR3 DNA reads TGCAGTGCTAGAGATGACAGCGACTATGGCTACACCTTC.

This clonotype was observed many times. The chain is built from TRBV9 and TRBJ2-1; unclear D gene. V lost 2 bases to trimming and J lost 3 bases, with 6 bases between them. The germline gives CDR1 SGDLS, CDR2 YYNGEE. The CDR3 has 13 residues. The CDR3 bases are TGTGCCAGCAGCGTGAAACACTACAATGAGCAGTTCTTC. Protein sequence: CASSVKHYNEQFF.